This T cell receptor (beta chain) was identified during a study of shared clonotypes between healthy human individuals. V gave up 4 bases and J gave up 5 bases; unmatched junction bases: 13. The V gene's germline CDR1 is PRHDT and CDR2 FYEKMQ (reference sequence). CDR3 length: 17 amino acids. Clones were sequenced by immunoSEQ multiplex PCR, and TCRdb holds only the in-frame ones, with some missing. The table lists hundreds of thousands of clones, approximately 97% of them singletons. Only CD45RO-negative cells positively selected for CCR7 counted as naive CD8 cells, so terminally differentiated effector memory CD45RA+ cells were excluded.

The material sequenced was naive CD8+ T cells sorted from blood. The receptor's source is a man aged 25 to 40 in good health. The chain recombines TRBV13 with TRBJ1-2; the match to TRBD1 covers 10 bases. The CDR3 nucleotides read TGTGCCAGCAGCTCCGACCCGGACAGGGGGTCTGGTTATGGCTACACCTTC. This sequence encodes CASSSDPDRGSGYGYTF.